Shown below are 32 T cell receptor beta chains from a single sample sequenced in a study of OX40 agonist ivuxolimab in advanced cancers. The assay was immunoSEQ multiplex PCR, and TCRdb's table has in-frame clones only and misses some. The table records about 68,000 clones, approximately 90% of them present only once. The starting material was CD4+ or CD8+ T cells sorted from blood, obtained in a trial of the OX40 agonist ivuxolimab. Receptors originate from an adult with an advanced solid tumor such as melanoma, head and neck, liver or kidney cancer.

V usage is TRBV9 and J usage is TRBJ2-2; D unclear. The CDR3 has 14 residues. The ends were cut back, 4 bases at V and 2 bases at J, with 9 bases in the middle. Germline-derived CDR1 and CDR2 are SGDLS and YYNGEE. The CDR3 region is CASSLRTNTGELFF. Written as DNA, the CDR3 is TGTGCCAGCAGCCTCAGAACTAACACCGGGGAGCTGTTTTTT.

The J gene is TRBJ2-1, the V gene TRBV6-1; D may be TRBD1 or TRBD2 (7 bases each). This CDR3 region has 15 residues. Trimming took 3 bases from V and 8 from J, leaving 17 bases between them. Looked up from germline, CDR1 is MNHNS and CDR2 is SASEGT. The CDR3 sequence is CASSESGGGYDEQFF. The CDR3 DNA reads TGTGCCAGCAGTGAGTCAGGGGGGGGCTATGATGAGCAGTTCTTC.

The CDR3 sequence is CASSLGARNSPLHF. The CDR3 region has the DNA TGTGCCAGCAGCCTCGGGGCCAGGAATTCACCCCTCCACTTT. The chain links TRBV11-2 to TRBJ1-6, with TRBD1 as a possible D gene (5 bases). V lost 5 bases to trimming and J lost 7 bases, with 12 bases between them. CDR3 length: 14 residues. In germline, CDR1 is SGHAT, CDR2 FQNNGV. The variable domain in full, completed from reference TRBV11-2 and TRBJ1-6, reads EAGVAQSPRYKIIEKRQSVAFWCNPISGHATLYWYQQILGQGPKLLIQFQNNGVVDDSQLPKDRFSAERLKGVDSTLKIQPAKLEDSAVYLCASSLGARNSPLHFGNGTRLTVT.

V and J are TRBV5-1 and TRBJ2-1; TRBD2 might be the D (5 bases). Germline CDR1 and CDR2: SGHRS and YFSETQ. V was trimmed by 8 bases and J by 0 bases, leaving 9 bases between them. CDR3 length equals 13 residues. CDR3 residues: CASSARSYNEQFF. For the CDR3, the DNA is TGCGCCAGTAGCGCCCGCTCCTACAATGAGCAGTTCTTC.

The chain carries TRBV27 and TRBJ1-4; D gene unclear. Germline V gene sequence: CDR1 MNHEY, CDR2 SMNVEV (reference sequence). Trimming stripped 6 bases from V and 4 bases from J, with 9 bases between. This CDR3 is built from 13 residues. The CDR3 DNA reads TGTGCCAGCAGCCCGCCGTTTAATGAAAAACTGTTTTTT. This sequence encodes CASSPPFNEKLFF.

This clone has a handful of counts. J is TRBJ2-6 and V is TRBV6-1; D is undetermined. Germline CDR1 is MNHNS and CDR2 is SASEGT. V was trimmed by 4 bases and J by 2 bases, leaving 3 bases between them. The CDR3 consists of 13 residues. CDR3: CASSATGANVLTF. CDR3 coding DNA: TGTGCCAGCAGTGCTACTGGGGCCAACGTCCTGACTTTC.

This chain uses TRBV2 with TRBJ1-4, with D possibly TRBD1 on 5 matching bases. V was shortened by 5 bases and J by 8 bases, with 9 bases between the two germline ends. The CDR3 is 12 residues long. Germline CDR1 SNHLY, CDR2 FYNNEI. Here the CDR3 reads CASSSWGEKLFF. CDR3 nucleotide sequence: TGTGCCAGCAGTTCATGGGGGGAAAAACTGTTTTTT.

CDR3 sequence reads: CASSLGQGGETQYF. The DNA for the CDR3 is TGTGCCAGCAGCCTGGGACAGGGAGGAGAGACCCAGTACTTC. The chain employs TRBV4-2 and TRBJ2-5; 9 nucleotides align to TRBD1. The V segment lost 4 bases and the J segment 4 bases; nucleotides outside the gene matches: 4. This CDR3 contains 14 residues. CDR1 LGHNA and CDR2 YNFKEQ come from the germline V gene.

The chain has TRBV5-4 and TRBJ2-1; no reliable D call. The CDR3 totals 13 residues. Germline V lookup: CDR1 SGHNT, CDR2 YYREEE (reference sequence). V lost 4 bases and J 7 bases, leaving 12 bases between the germline ends. In DNA form, the CDR3 reads TGTGCCAGCAGCGCAAAGAAGCTTAATGAGCAGTTCTTC. It specifies CASSAKKLNEQFF.

The J gene is TRBJ2-7, the V gene TRBV4-1; the match to TRBD2 covers 8 bases. Germline V gene data show CDR1 as MGHRA and CDR2 as YSYEKL. J gave up 3 bases and V 0 bases, and 7 bases lay outside the gene matches. The CDR3 length is 16 residues. The CDR3 spells CASSQDLGTRGYEQYF. CDR3 DNA: TGCGCCAGCAGCCAAGACTTGGGGACTAGGGGCTACGAGCAGTACTTC.

This clone was picked up one time. The rearrangement links TRBV27 to TRBJ1-2; 7 bases align to TRBD1. The CDR3 totals 15 residues. The ends lost 4 bases at V and 4 bases at J; junction bases unmatched: 9. The germline CDR1 and CDR2 sequences are MNHEY and SMNVEV (reference sequence). As DNA, the CDR3 is TGTGCCAGCAGTTCGGGACAGAGAAAACGCTATGGCTACACCTTC. Its protein product is CASSSGQRKRYGYTF.

The chain uses TRBV27 and TRBJ2-7; D is ambiguous. The germline V gene has CDR1 MNHEY and CDR2 SMNVEV (reference sequence). Trimming stripped 2 bases from V and 1 base from J, with 6 bases between. This CDR3 spans 13 amino acids. CDR3 residues: CASSLVLSYEQYF. The CDR3 nucleotides read TGTGCCAGCAGTTTAGTACTATCCTACGAGCAGTACTTC.

The chain links TRBV6-8 to TRBJ1-6, with a weak D call TRBD1 (6 bases). CDR3 length: 17 residues. Trimming took 7 bases from V and 6 from J, leaving 22 bases between them. Germline V gives CDR1 MNHGY, CDR2 SAAAGT. This CDR3 reads CASKVDRTPDSNSPLHF. CDR3 DNA sequence: TGTGCCAGCAAGGTAGACAGGACCCCCGATTCTAATTCACCCCTCCACTTT.

Only one count was recorded for this clone. The rearrangement joins TRBV7-8 to TRBJ1-4; no clear D. The CDR3 runs 18 residues. Germline V gene lookup returns CDR1 SGHVS and CDR2 FQNEAQ. Trimming cost V 4 bases and J 0 bases, with 18 bases left between them. In DNA, the CDR3 is TGTGCCAGCAGCTACGGCCGGCAGATTACGGCAACTAATGAAAAACTGTTTTTT. Protein sequence: CASSYGRQITATNEKLFF. The whole variable domain, remainder taken from reference TRBV7-8 and TRBJ1-4, is GAGVSQSPRYKVAKRGQDVALRCDPISGHVSLFWYQQALGQGPEFLTYFQNEAQLDKSGLPSDRFFAERPEGSVSTLKIQRTQQEDSAVYLCASSYGRQITATNEKLFFGSGTQLSVL.

The rearrangement uses TRBV5-1 and TRBJ2-5, with 8 bases identical to TRBD2. V shed 5 bases and J 0 bases; nucleotides not matched to a gene: 9. This CDR3 is 16 amino acids long. Germline-derived CDR1 and CDR2 are SGHRS and YFSETQ. Here the CDR3 DNA reads TGCGCCAGCAGTCCCGTGGTAGCGGGGTACCAAGAGACCCAGTACTTC. It is translated as CASSPVVAGYQETQYF.

This chain links TRBV14 with TRBJ2-1; TRBD2 aligns across 14 bases. In germline, CDR1 is SGHDN, CDR2 FVKESK. V dropped 0 bases and J dropped 15; count of bases not matched to a gene: 10. This CDR3 is 16 amino acids long. CDR3 sequence reads: CASSQDFPGLAGDLFF. The DNA of the CDR3 is TGTGCCAGCAGCCAAGATTTTCCGGGACTAGCGGGAGATTTGTTCTTC.

V gene TRBV28 combines with J gene TRBJ1-4, with TRBD1 matching over 7 bases. The V gene's germline CDR1 is MDHEN and CDR2 SYDVKM. This CDR3 is 14 amino acids long. V shed 2 bases, J shed 7 bases, and the junction held 4 bases outside the gene matches. The CDR3 region has the DNA TGTGCCAGCAGTTTAATAGGGGGCGTTGAAAAACTGTTTTTT. Amino acid sequence: CASSLIGGVEKLFF.

The CDR3 reads CASSSDYNEQFF. CDR3 DNA sequence: TGTGCCAGCAGCTCCGACTACAATGAGCAGTTCTTC. The rearrangement uses TRBV9 and TRBJ2-1; D is uncertain. From germline, CDR1 is SGDLS and CDR2 YYNGEE. The CDR3 loop spans 12 amino acids. V lost 4 bases and J lost 3, with 5 bases in between.

This clone was recorded once. The chain carries TRBV28 and TRBJ1-1, with D tentatively TRBD1 (6 bases). There are 19 residues in the CDR3. Per the germline V gene, CDR1 is MDHEN and CDR2 is SYDVKM. V gave up 6 bases and J gave up 1 base, with 27 bases separating them. This CDR3 is CASSRRGQFGFSGNTEAFF. CDR3 nucleotide sequence: TGTGCCAGCAGCAGAAGAGGACAGTTCGGTTTTAGTGGGAACACTGAAGCTTTCTTT.

In its sample, this clone was seen a few times. J is TRBJ2-2 and V is TRBV18, with a weak D call TRBD2 (5 bases). Trimming took 3 bases from V and 2 from J, leaving 13 bases between them. The CDR3 is 16 amino acids. Germline V gives CDR1 KGHSH, CDR2 LQKENI. CDR3 region: CASSPKGGSNTGELFF. CDR3 DNA: TGTGCCAGCTCACCGAAGGGTGGGAGTAACACCGGGGAGCTGTTTTTT.

This chain joins TRBV28 and TRBJ2-5; no reliable D call. Germline CDR1 MDHEN, CDR2 SYDVKM. V lost 3 bases, J lost 2 bases, and 10 bases lay in between. The CDR3 runs to 14 residues. CDR3 bases: TGTGCCAGCAGTTTCAACAATGGGCAAGAGACCCAGTACTTC. Translating it yields CASSFNNGQETQYF.

The J gene is TRBJ2-2, the V gene TRBV7-2; D is uncertain. The CDR3 extends over 15 amino acids. Per germline, CDR1 SGHTA and CDR2 FQGNSA. The V end was cut by 1 base, the J end by 6 bases, with 12 bases between. CDR3 protein: CASSLDLTWAGELFF. Here the CDR3 DNA reads TGTGCCAGCAGCTTAGATTTAACGTGGGCCGGGGAGCTGTTTTTT. Looking up the rest from reference TRBV7-2 and TRBJ2-2 gives the full variable domain: GAGVSQSPSNKVTEKGKDVELRCDPISGHTALYWYRQSLGQGLEFLIYFQGNSAPDKSGLPSDRFSAERTGGSVSTLTIQRTQQEDSAVYLCASSLDLTWAGELFFGEGSRLTVL.

This chain joins TRBV2 and TRBJ2-3; a weak D match, TRBD2 (6 bases). The CDR3 consists of 16 residues. Trimming stripped 0 bases from V and 0 bases from J, with 10 bases between. Germline CDR1 reads SNHLY; CDR2 reads FYNNEI. CDR3: CASSEAKRASTDTQYF. CDR3 nucleotides: TGTGCCAGCAGTGAAGCAAAGCGGGCGAGCACAGATACGCAGTATTTT. The full variable domain, its missing parts supplied by reference TRBV2 and TRBJ2-3, is EPEVTQTPSHQVTQMGQEVILRCVPISNHLYFYWYRQILGQKVEFLVSFYNNEISEKSEIFDDQFSVERPDGSNFTLKIRSTKLEDSAMYFCASSEAKRASTDTQYFGPGTRLTVL.

This chain's CDR3 is CSVRLAGGVAGELFF. The CDR3 nucleotides read TGCAGCGTCCGTTTAGCGGGAGGAGTAGCCGGGGAGCTGTTTTTT. The J gene is TRBJ2-2, the V gene TRBV29-1; TRBD2 agrees at 10 bases. This CDR3 spans 15 amino acids. J gave up 6 bases and V 6 bases, and 10 bases lay outside the gene matches. Germline assignment: CDR1 SQVTM and CDR2 ANQGSEA.

The chain links TRBV28 to TRBJ1-2; D possibly corresponds to TRBD1 (5 bases). This CDR3 contains 13 residues. Trimming took 6 bases from V and 1 from J, leaving 9 bases between them. In germline, CDR1 is MDHEN, CDR2 SYDVKM. DNA for the CDR3: TGTGCCAGCAGCCCGGGGGGTAACTATGGCTACACCTTC. It codes for CASSPGGNYGYTF.

J is TRBJ1-5 and V is TRBV19, with D perhaps TRBD1 (5 bases). From germline, CDR1 is LNHDA and CDR2 SQIVND (reference sequence). This CDR3 is built from 15 residues. The V end was cut by 4 bases, the J end by 0 bases, with 10 bases between. In DNA, the CDR3 is TGTGCCAGTAGTACTCCAGGGATTAGCAATCAGCCCCAGCATTTT. It is translated as CASSTPGISNQPQHF.

V is TRBV6-6 and J is TRBJ1-1, with TRBD1 matching 8 bases. CDR1 is MNHNY, CDR2 SVGAGI, per germline (reference sequence). The CDR3 has 13 amino acids. V lost 6 bases to trimming and J lost 9 bases; unmatched junction nucleotides: 9. CDR3 DNA: TGTGCCAGCAGAACGACAGGGGAGGCGAAAGCTTTCTTT. It encodes CASRTTGEAKAFF.

The chain joins TRBV5-4 to TRBJ1-2; D might be TRBD1 (6 bases). CDR1 and CDR2 from the germline V gene are SGHNT and YYREEE (reference sequence). The CDR3 length is 16 residues. V shed 4 bases and J shed 1 base, with 17 bases lying between them. The CDR3 loop is CASSPPRGANNYGYTF. CDR3 in DNA: TGTGCCAGCAGCCCACCCCGGGGGGCAAATAACTATGGCTACACCTTC.

The chain couples TRBV19 to TRBJ1-5; 9 nucleotides agree with TRBD1. The germline CDR1 and CDR2 sequences are LNHDA and SQIVND (reference sequence). Trimming cost V 2 bases and J 4 bases; bases outside gene matches: 3. The CDR3 has 15 residues. CDR3 in amino acids: CASSIWDRVNQPQHF. The CDR3 nucleotides read TGTGCCAGTAGTATATGGGACAGGGTTAATCAGCCCCAGCATTTT.

V gene TRBV4-1 combines with J gene TRBJ2-1; 9 bases agree with TRBD2. Germline assignment: CDR1 MGHRA and CDR2 YSYEKL. This CDR3 is 19 amino acids long. J was trimmed by 5 bases and V by 0 bases; bases with no gene match: 14. The CDR3 DNA follows: TGCGCCAGCAGCCAAGATCAGGGCGGGAGGGCTCGGGCTAACAATGAGCAGTTCTTC. This codes for CASSQDQGGRARANNEQFF.

The rearrangement uses TRBV5-1 and TRBJ1-4; D ambiguous. Germline CDR1 SGHRS, CDR2 YFSETQ. V lost 4 bases to trimming and J lost 0 bases, with 13 bases between them. The CDR3 is 16 residues long. In nucleotides, the CDR3 is TGCGCCAGCAGCCACGGGATGGCCGCAACTAATGAAAAACTGTTTTTT. It is translated as CASSHGMAATNEKLFF. The variable domain in full, completed from reference TRBV5-1 and TRBJ1-4, reads KAGVTQTPRYLIKTRGQQVTLSCSPISGHRSVSWYQQTPGQGLQFLFEYFSETQRNKGNFPGRFSGRQFSNSRSEMNVSTLELGDSALYLCASSHGMAATNEKLFFGSGTQLSVL.

The rearrangement uses TRBV4-2 and TRBJ1-3; D is uncertain. Germline V lookup: CDR1 LGHNA, CDR2 YNFKEQ. CDR3 size: 15 residues. The V gene lost 0 bases and the J gene lost 0 bases, with 6 bases spanning the gap. The CDR3 DNA follows: TGTGCCAGCAGCCAAGATATGCTCTCTGGAAACACCATATATTTT. Translation: CASSQDMLSGNTIYF.